By sample fraction, the clone carrying this T cell receptor (beta chain) is medium-sized. What it recognizes is unknown. The germline gives CDR1 MNHEY, CDR2 SMNVEV (reference sequence). The CDR3 contains 14 residues. V was shortened by 6 bases and J by 2 bases, with 11 bases between the two germline ends. This sample stems from a study of OX40 agonist ivuxolimab in advanced cancers. Background on the study: Aged about 20 to 85 with a mean of about 63 years, they were around 79% male. Three patients, one with hepatocellular carcinoma and two with cutaneous melanoma, responded partially. Study-level findings and limits: Low normalized T-cell clonal expansion was additionally recorded for some nonresponders.

Prior autoimmune disease or systemic immunosuppression barred patients. Measured with immunoSEQ multiplex PCR; TCRdb has only the in-frame clones, and not every one. Among about 20,000 clones listed, about two thirds were seen once. The receptor's source is an adult with an advanced solid tumor such as melanoma, head and neck, liver or kidney cancer. The chain recombines TRBV27 with TRBJ1-5; D is perhaps TRBD1 (6 bases). The specimen was CD4+ or CD8+ T cells sorted from blood, collected in a trial of the OX40 agonist ivuxolimab. This CDR3 is CASRKAGGNQPQHF. The CDR3 coding sequence is TGTGCCAGCAGAAAGGCAGGGGGCAATCAGCCCCAGCATTTT.